This T cell receptor (beta chain) was recorded in a study of T cells in Graves' hyperthyroidism and ophthalmopathy. Study-wide points: A median roughly 6.6 months before onset, the model predicted ophthalmopathy.

CDR1 SQVTM and CDR2 ANQGSEA come from the germline V gene. This CDR3 contains 14 residues. Between the trimmed V and J ends, which lost 7 bases and 2 bases, there was a span of 15 bases. This clonotype showed up many times. The antigen is undetermined. RNA transcripts provided the source from which TCR beta CDR3 regions were amplified. Carried out on the TCR CDR3, a first-round RT-PCR used the HTBI primer set. TCRdb recomputed calls from the multiplex PCR reads with MiXCR, one row per CDR3 protein. The sample includes approximately 590,000 distinct CDR3 sequences, more than 15% of them seen just once. This clonotype was sampled from a woman in her 30s with Graves' hyperthyroidism. Sequences were obtained from blood. V and J are TRBV29-1 and TRBJ2-1, with a possible D match to TRBD2 (6 bases). The CDR3 loop reads CSAEGGATYNEQFF. The CDR3 DNA is TGCAGCGCCGAAGGAGGGGCTACCTACAATGAGCAGTTCTTC.